The 25 T cell receptor beta chains presented below share a single source sample, sequenced in a study of blood T cell repertoires in COVID-19. This table comes from immunoSEQ multiplex PCR, and its TCRdb copy is limited to in-frame clones, with some not included. The repertoire consists of some 360,000 clones, with around 87% occurring once and the leading ten covering roughly 2.1%. The sample was peripheral blood. These receptors all come from a woman aged 55 to 70 with COVID-19, enrolled during active disease.

V is TRBV19 and J is TRBJ2-7; D possibly corresponds to TRBD1 (6 bases). V was cut by 0 bases and J by 4 bases, with 13 bases left in between. The CDR3 is 15 amino acids. The germline gives CDR1 LNHDA, CDR2 SQIVND (reference sequence). CDR3 sequence (DNA): TGTGCCAGTAGTATAGATCGGACAGAGATTTACGAGCAGTACTTC. Protein product: CASSIDRTEIYEQYF. The full variable domain, its missing parts supplied by reference TRBV19 and TRBJ2-7, is DGGITQSPKYLFRKEGQNVTLSCEQNLNHDAMYWYRQDPGQGLRLIYYSQIVNDFQKGDIAEGYSVSREKKESFPLTVTSAQKNPTAFYLCASSIDRTEIYEQYFGPGTRLTVT.

The CDR3 region is CASDRGNYGYTF. The CDR3 DNA sequence: TGTGCCAGCGACAGGGGGAACTATGGCTACACCTTC. The chain combines TRBV6-5 with TRBJ1-2, with 9 bases that match TRBD1. V gave up 8 bases and J gave up 2 bases; unmatched junction bases: 0. The CDR3 runs to 12 residues. Germline V gives CDR1 MNHEY, CDR2 SVGAGI.

The chain is built from TRBV4-1 and TRBJ1-4; 8 nucleotides align to TRBD1. J gave up 7 bases and V 4 bases, and 17 bases lay outside the gene matches. The CDR3 extends over 18 amino acids. CDR1 is MGHRA and CDR2 is YSYEKL in the germline V gene. The DNA of the CDR3 is TGCGCCAGCAGCCTTCGGACAGGGCGGAATCAACTAGTTGAAAAACTGTTTTTT. It is translated as CASSLRTGRNQLVEKLFF.

Comments on this clone: Other DNA sequences within the sample encode an identical CDR3. The chain links TRBV18 to TRBJ1-1; D is possibly TRBD1 (6 bases). The germline V gene has CDR1 KGHSH and CDR2 LQKENI. Trimming left V 2 bases short and J 3 bases short, with 7 bases between. The CDR3 contains 13 residues. Here the CDR3 DNA reads TGTGCCAGCTCACCAAACAGGGACACTGAAGCTTTCTTT. Amino acids: CASSPNRDTEAFF.

This chain links TRBV6-1 with TRBJ1-5, with 8 bases identical to TRBD1. CDR1 and CDR2 (germline): MNHNS, SASEGT. Unmatched junction bases numbered 5, after V lost 3 bases and J lost 4 bases. The length of the CDR3 is 15 residues. CDR3 DNA: TGTGCCAGCAGTGACGTTACAGGGGGTAATCAGCCCCAGCATTTT. Its translation is CASSDVTGGNQPQHF.

The CDR3 DNA is TGTGCCAGCTCACCACCCACGGGTTTGGGAAACACCATATATTTT. It codes for CASSPPTGLGNTIYF. The rearrangement joins TRBV18 to TRBJ1-3; D unresolved. The V gene's germline CDR1 is KGHSH and CDR2 LQKENI. Deletions cut 0 bases from V and 4 bases from J, with 10 bases between. The CDR3 has 15 amino acids.

The V call is TRBV5-1, the J call TRBJ2-2; 10 bases fit TRBD2. Looked up from germline, CDR1 is SGHRS and CDR2 is YFSETQ. Trimming at V came to 2 bases and at J to 4 bases, leaving 2 bases not matched to a gene. This CDR3 region has 15 residues. The CDR3 DNA follows: TGCGCCAGCAGCTTTAGCGGGGGGCGCACCGGGGAGCTGTTTTTT. Translating it yields CASSFSGGRTGELFF.

In this sample, this clone turned up once. The gene calls are TRBV12-3 or TRBV12-4 and TRBJ1-1; D gene uncertain. V was shortened by 2 bases and J by 1 base, with 5 bases between the two germline ends. The CDR3 sequence is 13 residues long. The CDR3 region has the DNA TGTGCCAGCAGTTTACAACAGAACACTGAAGCTTTCTTT. This encodes CASSLQQNTEAFF.

The chain combines TRBV7-3 with TRBJ1-1, with D maybe TRBD1 (6 bases). Germline CDR1 reads SGHTA; CDR2 reads FQGTGA. The germline V and J ends were trimmed by 5 bases and 1 base, with 8 bases remaining between them. This CDR3 spans 13 amino acids. The CDR3: CASSVDRNTEAFF. The CDR3 bases are TGTGCCAGCAGCGTGGACAGGAACACTGAAGCTTTCTTT. The variable domain in full, with the rest retrieved from reference TRBV7-3 and TRBJ1-1, is GAGVSQTPSNKVTEKGKYVELRCDPISGHTALYWYRQSLGQGPEFLIYFQGTGAADDSGLPNDRFFAVRPEGSVSTLKIQRTERGDSAVYLCASSVDRNTEAFFGQGTRLTVV.

The CDR3 sequence: CASSGSSGGANEQFF. For the CDR3, the DNA is TGTGCCAGCAGTGGATCTAGCGGGGGGGCCAATGAGCAGTTCTTC. The chain couples TRBV2 to TRBJ2-1; TRBD2 agrees at 12 bases. This CDR3 region has 15 residues. Germline V gene data show CDR1 as SNHLY and CDR2 as FYNNEI. Trimming took 4 bases from V and 6 from J; bases not matched to a gene: 4.

This clone was detected once. The rearrangement links TRBV5-6 to TRBJ1-4; a weak D match, TRBD1 (6 bases). Germline CDR1 SGHDT, CDR2 YYEEEE. The CDR3 runs to 15 residues. V was clipped by 1 base and J by 10 bases, with 17 bases between them. CDR3 nucleotide sequence: TGTGCCAGCAGCTTGTCGGGGACACCCTTCGGAAAACTGTTTTTT. Translating gives CASSLSGTPFGKLFF.

The chain employs TRBV19 and TRBJ1-5; D unclear. The germline V gene has CDR1 LNHDA and CDR2 SQIVND (reference sequence). With 9 bases removed from V and 1 base from J, the gap between germline ends came to 7 bases. The CDR3 is 12 residues long. In nucleotides, the CDR3 is TGTGCCAGCCGGGAGAGCAATCAGCCCCAGCATTTT. It encodes CASRESNQPQHF. Variable domain in full (rest from reference TRBV19 and TRBJ1-5): DGGITQSPKYLFRKEGQNVTLSCEQNLNHDAMYWYRQDPGQGLRLIYYSQIVNDFQKGDIAEGYSVSREKKESFPLTVTSAQKNPTAFYLCASRESNQPQHFGDGTRLSIL.

This chain joins TRBV28 and TRBJ2-1, with 9 bases that match TRBD1. The length of the CDR3 is 15 residues. CDR1 is MDHEN, CDR2 SYDVKM, per germline. The junction had 12 bases not matched to a gene; V was cut back by 6 bases and J by 9 bases. CDR3 in DNA: TGTGCCAGCAGACGGGGCGGGGACAGGGAGGCTGAGCAGTTCTTC. Protein sequence: CASRRGGDREAEQFF.

This sequence joins TRBV27 and TRBJ1-2; D gene uncertain. Trimming took 3 bases from V and 8 from J, leaving 16 bases between them. Germline V gives CDR1 MNHEY, CDR2 SMNVEV (reference sequence). The CDR3 spans 14 residues. CDR3 sequence: CASSFFGGIGGYTF. The CDR3 bases are TGTGCCAGCAGTTTCTTCGGCGGAATCGGGGGCTACACCTTC.

This chain connects TRBV29-1 to TRBJ2-3, with no clear D. The germline V and J ends were trimmed by 4 bases and 6 bases, with 11 bases remaining between them. CDR1 is SQVTM, CDR2 ANQGSEA, per germline. The CDR3 spans 12 residues. The DNA for the CDR3 is TGCAGCGTTGGGCCCTCCGCCGATACGCAGTATTTT. Its translation: CSVGPSADTQYF.

The chain couples TRBV9 to TRBJ1-6, with 8 positions matching TRBD1. The length of the CDR3 is 15 residues. The V gene end was trimmed by 4 bases and the J gene end by 8 bases; junction bases not matched to a gene: 8. The germline V gene has CDR1 SGDLS and CDR2 YYNGEE. DNA of the CDR3: TGTGCCAGCAGCTGGGACAGGTTCGGGGATTCACCCCTCCACTTT. Translated: CASSWDRFGDSPLHF.

About this clone itself: Other DNA sequences in this sample translate to the same CDR3. V is TRBV2 and J is TRBJ1-2; D not resolved. The germline V gene has CDR1 SNHLY and CDR2 FYNNEI. The CDR3 runs to 12 residues. Trimming cost V 4 bases and J 4 bases, with 7 bases left between them. CDR3 in amino acids: CASSATVYGYTF. The CDR3 coding sequence is TGTGCCAGCAGTGCTACAGTCTATGGCTACACCTTC. The full variable domain, in which reference TRBV2 and TRBJ1-2 provide the parts outside the CDR3, is EPEVTQTPSHQVTQMGQEVILRCVPISNHLYFYWYRQILGQKVEFLVSFYNNEISEKSEIFDDQFSVERPDGSNFTLKIRSTKLEDSAMYFCASSATVYGYTFGSGTRLTVV.

The chain recombines TRBV4-1 with TRBJ2-7; tentative D call: TRBD1 (5 bases). This CDR3 has 16 amino acids. V gave up 0 bases and J gave up 2 bases, with 14 bases separating them. Germline V gene sequence: CDR1 MGHRA, CDR2 YSYEKL. The CDR3 DNA reads TGCGCCAGCAGCCAAGATGCTACAGGAATTCCCTACGAGCAGTACTTC. Translated, it gives CASSQDATGIPYEQYF.

The chain employs TRBV19 and TRBJ2-1; TRBD1 matches 8 bases. From germline, CDR1 is LNHDA and CDR2 SQIVND (reference sequence). The CDR3 runs 16 residues. V lost 3 bases to trimming and J lost 0 bases; unmatched junction nucleotides: 4. CDR3 nucleotide sequence: TGTGCCAGTAGTATGGGACAGGCCACCTCCTACAATGAGCAGTTCTTC. Its translation: CASSMGQATSYNEQFF.

The gene calls are TRBV2 and TRBJ2-1; no reliable D call. The CDR3 sequence is 13 residues long. Germline CDR1 reads SNHLY; CDR2 reads FYNNEI. V lost 6 bases, J lost 8 bases, and 14 bases lay in between. CDR3 in DNA: TGTGCCAGCAGCCCGAGCGTTTTATATGAGCAGTTCTTC. Amino acids: CASSPSVLYEQFF.

The gene calls are TRBV6-4 and TRBJ2-2; 8 bases map to TRBD2. There are 16 residues in the CDR3. Germline CDR1 reads MRHNA; CDR2 reads SNTAGT. Trimming removed 4 bases from V and 6 bases from J; junction bases left unmatched: 10. The CDR3 coding sequence is TGTGCCAGCAGTGTTAGGAGCGGGGGTTTCGCCGGGGAGCTGTTTTTT. Amino acids: CASSVRSGGFAGELFF.

This clone has only one observation. This chain connects TRBV7-3 to TRBJ1-2; 8 bases agree with TRBD1. The V and J ends lost 2 bases and 7 bases, in that order; junction bases with no gene match: 6. This CDR3 has 14 residues. The germline V gene has CDR1 SGHTA and CDR2 FQGTGA. Here the CDR3 reads CASSLEPDRGGYTF. The CDR3 bases are TGTGCCAGCAGCTTAGAACCCGACAGGGGTGGCTACACCTTC.

This clone was detected once. The identical CDR3 is also encoded by other nucleotide sequences in the sample. The chain employs TRBV3-1 (or the pseudogene TRBV3-2) and TRBJ2-3, with a weak D call TRBD2 (5 bases). The germline V gene has CDR1 LGHDT and CDR2 YNNKEL (reference sequence). This CDR3 is 13 amino acids long. Trimming cost V 3 bases and J 1 base, with 5 bases left between them. The CDR3: CASSQRGTDTQYF. CDR3 in DNA: TGTGCCAGCAGCCAGCGGGGCACAGATACGCAGTATTTT.

This chain connects TRBV2 to TRBJ2-3, with 9 bases aligning to TRBD2. This CDR3 is built from 16 residues. CDR1 and CDR2 from the germline V gene are SNHLY and FYNNEI. V trimming: 8 bases; J trimming: 1 base; junction bases outside the gene matches: 10. The DNA for the CDR3 is TGTGCCAGCTGCAAGAGTCGACTAGCGGGCACAGATACGCAGTATTTT. As protein: CASCKSRLAGTDTQYF.

The genes are TRBV5-5 and TRBJ1-2; TRBD1 might be the D (6 bases). The CDR3 is 14 amino acids. Germline CDR1 SGHKS, CDR2 YYEKEE (reference sequence). V was clipped by 2 bases and J by 4 bases, with 12 bases between them. CDR3 loop: CASSFLQGSYGYTF. The CDR3 DNA reads as TGTGCCAGCAGCTTTCTACAGGGAAGCTATGGCTACACCTTC.